The 22 T cell receptor beta chains listed next were all sequenced from one sample in a study of shared clonotypes between healthy human individuals. CD8 cells regarded as naive lacked CD45RO, were positively chosen for CCR7, and omitted terminally differentiated effector memory CD45RA+ cells. The table came from immunoSEQ multiplex PCR; TCRdb's copy has only in-frame clones and leaves some out. The sample has millions of clones; just over 90% are singletons. Sequenced material: naive CD8+ T cells from PBMCs. These TCRs come from a man aged 18 to 29 in good health. Some clones in this sample may be carry-over from other donors' samples.

This clone appeared once. This chain uses TRBV7-3 with TRBJ2-1; TRBD2 aligns across 8 bases. The germline V gene encodes CDR1 SGHTA and CDR2 FQGTGA. This CDR3 has 16 residues. After removal of 3 bases from V and 2 bases from J, the junction contained 6 bases not matched to a gene. CDR3 DNA: TGTGCCAGCAGCTTTGTGGGCGGGAGGACCTACAATGAGCAGTTCTTC. This translates into CASSFVGGRTYNEQFF.

The chain has TRBV19 and TRBJ2-3, with 7 bases aligning to TRBD1. The germline V gene has CDR1 LNHDA and CDR2 SQIVND (reference sequence). The CDR3 is 14 amino acids. V trimming: 3 bases; J trimming: 5 bases; junction bases outside the gene matches: 5. The CDR3 DNA sequence: TGTGCCAGTAGTATCCGACAGGGCAGAGATACGCAGTATTTT. Its protein product is CASSIRQGRDTQYF.

The chain has TRBV27 and TRBJ1-1; perhaps TRBD1 as D (6 bases). V was shortened by 3 bases and J by 1 base, with 12 bases between the two germline ends. This CDR3 spans 15 amino acids. CDR1 is MNHEY, CDR2 SMNVEV, per germline (reference sequence). CDR3 protein: CASSLGASPNTEAFF. The CDR3 nucleotides read TGTGCCAGCAGTTTGGGGGCGTCGCCGAACACTGAAGCTTTCTTT.

The chain links TRBV11-2 to TRBJ1-4; D unclear. CDR1 is SGHAT, CDR2 FQNNGV, per germline. This CDR3 contains 13 residues. The V end lost 8 bases, the J end lost 0 bases, and 7 bases lay between the germline ends. The chain's CDR3 is CASGQPTNEKLFF. The CDR3 DNA is TGTGCCAGCGGGCAGCCAACTAATGAAAAACTGTTTTTT.

This clone showed up just once. This chain connects TRBV27 to TRBJ1-1; D is uncertain. Trimming pared 3 bases from V and 5 bases from J, leaving 13 bases between. CDR3 length: 14 amino acids. Germline CDR1 and CDR2: MNHEY and SMNVEV (reference sequence). CDR3 in DNA: TGTGCCAGCAGTTTCTTTATCACGGGTACTGAAGCTTTCTTT. Its protein product is CASSFFITGTEAFF.

V and J are TRBV28 and TRBJ1-3; D is perhaps TRBD1 (6 bases). V lost 6 bases and J 7 bases, leaving 22 bases between the germline ends. Germline V gives CDR1 MDHEN, CDR2 SYDVKM. The CDR3 length is 16 residues. CDR3: CASRDMGGLRRNTIYF. As DNA, the CDR3 is TGTGCCAGCAGGGACATGGGGGGCCTACGAAGGAACACCATATATTTT.

The V and J genes are TRBV9 and TRBJ2-7; either TRBD1 or TRBD2 may supply D (6 bases each). The CDR3 has 15 residues. With 3 bases removed from V and 6 bases from J, the gap between germline ends came to 19 bases. The germline V gene has CDR1 SGDLS and CDR2 YYNGEE. This CDR3 is CASSAFGGRRSEQYF. The CDR3 DNA follows: TGTGCCAGCAGCGCGTTCGGGGGCCGAAGATCCGAGCAGTACTTC.

This clone was observed once. The CDR3 sequence is CASTPRAGEVTGELFF. Here the CDR3 DNA reads TGTGCCAGCACCCCAAGAGCGGGGGAGGTCACCGGGGAGCTGTTTTTT. The chain links TRBV7-9 to TRBJ2-2; TRBD2 aligns across 8 bases. The CDR3 loop spans 16 amino acids. Losses at the gene ends were 7 bases for V and 4 bases for J; bases not matched to a gene: 11. The germline gives CDR1 SEHNR, CDR2 FQNEAQ (reference sequence).

This sequence joins TRBV5-1 and TRBJ2-7; tentatively, D is TRBD2 (6 bases). Germline-derived CDR1 and CDR2 are SGHRS and YFSETQ. V was shortened by 5 bases and J by 3 bases, with 12 bases between the two germline ends. The CDR3 contains 13 residues. CDR3 DNA: TGCGCCAGCAGAGCGGGTGGAATCTACGAGCAGTACTTC. This codes for CASRAGGIYEQYF.

CDR3 nucleotide sequence: TGTGCCAGCAGCTTAGATGGCCTAGCGGGAGCGACCGGGGAGCTGTTTTTT. Translating it yields CASSLDGLAGATGELFF. V gene TRBV7-9 combines with J gene TRBJ2-2; 10 positions agree with TRBD2. Unmatched junction bases numbered 7, after V lost 1 base and J lost 5 bases. Germline assignment: CDR1 SEHNR and CDR2 FQNEAQ (reference sequence). The CDR3 runs 17 residues.

The gene calls are TRBV4-1 and TRBJ1-1; D gene uncertain. The V gene's germline CDR1 is MGHRA and CDR2 YSYEKL. The CDR3 spans 17 residues. Between the trimmed V and J ends, which lost 1 base and 4 bases, there was a span of 19 bases. The DNA of the CDR3 is TGCGCCAGCAGCCAAGCCACAATGGGTGTCGGGGTCACTGAAGCTTTCTTT. It translates to CASSQATMGVGVTEAFF.

This clone was recorded once. This chain joins TRBV19 and TRBJ1-5; D call uncertain. Trimming shortened V by 5 bases and J by 4 bases, and 6 bases separated the two germline ends. CDR3 length: 12 amino acids. The germline V gene has CDR1 LNHDA and CDR2 SQIVND (reference sequence). The CDR3 coding sequence is TGTGCCAGTAGTCCCCAAAATCAGCCCCAGCATTTT. The encoded protein is CASSPQNQPQHF.

The chain couples TRBV11-2 to TRBJ2-1; D gene uncertain. The CDR3 spans 11 residues. The V end lost 1 base, the J end lost 13 bases, and 8 bases lay between the germline ends. The V gene's germline CDR1 is SGHAT and CDR2 FQNNGV. The chain's CDR3 is CASSLGTHQFF. The DNA of the CDR3 is TGTGCCAGCAGCTTAGGGACCCACCAGTTCTTC.

This clone has just one count. The sample contains more than one DNA sequence encoding this CDR3. This chain connects TRBV7-2 to TRBJ2-1; 15 bases align to TRBD2. Germline values: CDR1 SGHTA, CDR2 FQGNSA. V dropped 3 bases and J dropped 7; count of bases not matched to a gene: 1. CDR3 length: 15 residues. The CDR3 is CASSLGLAGGNEQFF. The CDR3, as DNA: TGTGCCAGCAGCTTGGGACTAGCGGGAGGTAATGAGCAGTTCTTC.

The chain joins TRBV9 to TRBJ2-7; D could derive from TRBD1 or TRBD2 (5 bases each). There are 15 residues in the CDR3. The V and J ends lost 2 bases and 2 bases respectively, with 14 bases between them. Germline CDR1 SGDLS, CDR2 YYNGEE. The CDR3 nucleotides are TGTGCCAGCAGCGTCGACGGGACGGTAGCCTACGAGCAGTACTTC. Translating it yields CASSVDGTVAYEQYF.

The chain joins TRBV4-2 to TRBJ1-5; D is unclear. The germline CDR1 and CDR2 sequences are LGHNA and YNFKEQ. The germline V and J ends were trimmed by 3 bases and 0 bases, with 9 bases remaining between them. The CDR3 totals 15 residues. The CDR3 region is CASSHTGYSNQPQHF. The CDR3 DNA sequence: TGTGCCAGCAGCCATACCGGCTATAGCAATCAGCCCCAGCATTTT.

V gene TRBV7-9 combines with J gene TRBJ2-1; TRBD1 matches 8 bases. The germline V gene encodes CDR1 SEHNR and CDR2 FQNEAQ (reference sequence). The V and J ends lost 5 bases and 3 bases, in that order; junction bases with no gene match: 6. The CDR3 consists of 15 residues. The CDR3 sequence: CASSDYRGDYNEQFF. The CDR3 nucleotides are TGTGCCAGCAGCGATTACAGGGGGGACTACAATGAGCAGTTCTTC.

CDR3 coding DNA: TGTGCCAGCAGCTTTTTTGATAGCGGACATTACGAGCAGTACTTC. Amino acid sequence: CASSFFDSGHYEQYF. J is TRBJ2-7 and V is TRBV7-2; perhaps TRBD2 as D (6 bases). V dropped 3 bases and J dropped 4 bases, with 16 bases sitting between them. The CDR3 totals 15 residues. Germline CDR1 is SGHTA and CDR2 is FQGNSA. Combining the CDR3 with reference TRBV7-2 and TRBJ2-7 gives the whole variable domain GAGVSQSPSNKVTEKGKDVELRCDPISGHTALYWYRQSLGQGLEFLIYFQGNSAPDKSGLPSDRFSAERTGGSVSTLTIQRTQQEDSAVYLCASSFFDSGHYEQYFGPGTRLTVT.

The V gene is TRBV2, the J gene TRBJ1-2, with a possible D match to TRBD1 (5 bases). Trimming cost V 2 bases and J 8 bases, with 15 bases left between them. The germline V gene has CDR1 SNHLY and CDR2 FYNNEI. The CDR3 length is 14 residues. The CDR3 protein is CASSELVPQGGYTF. The DNA of the CDR3 is TGTGCCAGCAGTGAACTGGTGCCCCAGGGAGGCTACACCTTC.

This sequence joins TRBV11-2 and TRBJ1-4, with TRBD1 as a possible D gene (6 bases). CDR3 size: 17 residues. Germline lookup yields CDR1 SGHAT and CDR2 FQNNGV. V lost 0 bases and J lost 2, with 13 bases in between. The CDR3 region has the DNA TGTGCCAGCAGCTTAGATTTTTATAGGGGGACTAATGAAAAACTGTTTTTT. Its protein is CASSLDFYRGTNEKLFF.

The V gene is TRBV9, the J gene TRBJ2-5, with 8 bases fitting TRBD2. In germline, CDR1 is SGDLS, CDR2 YYNGEE. V was pared by 3 bases and J by 0 bases, with 4 bases of the junction left unmatched. The CDR3 runs to 15 residues. CDR3 nucleotide sequence: TGTGCCAGCAGCGGTAGCGGGAACTACCAAGAGACCCAGTACTTC. Protein product: CASSGSGNYQETQYF.

The chain combines TRBV19 with TRBJ2-7, with D perhaps TRBD2 (6 bases). Trimming stripped 0 bases from V and 5 bases from J, with 11 bases between. CDR1 LNHDA and CDR2 SQIVND come from the germline V gene (reference sequence). This CDR3 spans 14 amino acids. The CDR3 sequence is CASSIETGDNEQYF. CDR3 DNA: TGTGCCAGTAGTATAGAAACGGGAGACAACGAGCAGTACTTC. Combining the CDR3 with reference TRBV19 and TRBJ2-7 gives the whole variable domain DGGITQSPKYLFRKEGQNVTLSCEQNLNHDAMYWYRQDPGQGLRLIYYSQIVNDFQKGDIAEGYSVSREKKESFPLTVTSAQKNPTAFYLCASSIETGDNEQYFGPGTRLTVT.